The 20 T cell receptor beta chains below all came from one sample that was sequenced in a study of control samples from healthy donors and cancer patients. Profiling relied on immunoSEQ multiplex PCR, and the TCRdb table lists in-frame clones only, not all of them. The sample includes about 110,000 clones, around 89% of them seen just once. Sequencing was done on a sample of blood. All receptors come from a woman aged 45-65 years in good health.

This clone occurred once. This chain uses TRBV27 with TRBJ2-7, with D tentatively TRBD1 (5 bases). In germline, CDR1 is MNHEY, CDR2 SMNVEV (reference sequence). V was trimmed by 2 bases and J by 0 bases, leaving 8 bases between them. The CDR3 contains 14 residues. The CDR3 spells CASSLAGPSYEQYF. CDR3 DNA: TGTGCCAGCAGTTTAGCAGGGCCCTCCTACGAGCAGTACTTC.

This chain uses TRBV20-1 with TRBJ2-3; D is ambiguous. V dropped 6 bases and J dropped 3 bases, with 7 bases sitting between them. Germline V lookup: CDR1 DFQATT, CDR2 SNEGSKA (reference sequence). The CDR3 spans 11 residues. The DNA of the CDR3 is TGCAGTGCCCGCCGGACAGATACGCAGTATTTT. Translation gives CSARRTDTQYF.

This chain joins TRBV6-2 or TRBV6-3 and TRBJ1-4; D is ambiguous. CDR3 length: 13 amino acids. Germline V gene lookup returns CDR1 MNHEY and CDR2 SVGEGT. V was clipped by 2 bases and J by 8 bases, with 9 bases between them. The CDR3 reads CASSYELVEKLFF. The CDR3 nucleotides are TGTGCCAGCAGTTACGAGCTCGTGGAAAAACTGTTTTTT.

This chain uses TRBV3-1 (or the pseudogene TRBV3-2) with TRBJ2-7; possible D gene TRBD2, 6 bases. The CDR3 covers 14 residues. Between the trimmed V and J ends, which lost 4 bases and 1 base, there was a span of 11 bases. Germline CDR1 is LGHDT and CDR2 is YNNKEL (reference sequence). In nucleotides, the CDR3 is TGTGCCAGCAGCCGCCGCGGGGAATCCTACGAGCAGTACTTC. It encodes CASSRRGESYEQYF.

The chain is built from TRBV5-1 and TRBJ2-1, with D hard to call. Looked up from germline, CDR1 is SGHRS and CDR2 is YFSETQ. CDR3 size: 13 residues. Between the trimmed V and J ends, which lost 2 bases and 13 bases, there was a span of 16 bases. In nucleotides, the CDR3 is TGCGCCAGCAGCTTACCGGGCCACGGTACTCAGTTCTTC. The encoded protein is CASSLPGHGTQFF.

The CDR3 region has the DNA TGTGCCAGCAGTTTCTCTGCTGGGACTGAAGCTTTCTTT. As protein: CASSFSAGTEAFF. V usage is TRBV6-2 or TRBV6-3 and J usage is TRBJ1-1; D is unclear. The germline CDR1 and CDR2 sequences are MNHEY and SVGEGT. This CDR3 region has 13 residues. V gave up 4 bases and J gave up 5 bases, with 11 bases separating them.

The rearrangement links TRBV6-5 to TRBJ1-6; tentative D call: TRBD1 (6 bases). The CDR3 is 14 amino acids. Germline CDR1 MNHEY, CDR2 SVGAGI. V lost 6 bases to trimming and J lost 6 bases, with 12 bases between them. The CDR3 here is CASSQQGLNSPLHF. The CDR3 nucleotides read TGTGCCAGCAGCCAACAGGGACTTAATTCACCCCTCCACTTT.

V usage is TRBV7-2 and J usage is TRBJ2-1; 10 bases are shared with TRBD1. V dropped 5 bases and J dropped 8; count of bases not matched to a gene: 6. CDR3 length: 14 residues. Looked up from germline, CDR1 is SGHTA and CDR2 is FQGNSA. The CDR3 loop is CASSRDRGWYEQFF. The CDR3 DNA is TGTGCCAGCAGCCGGGACAGGGGCTGGTATGAGCAGTTCTTC.

CDR3 DNA sequence: TGTGCCAGCAGCTTCCTGGGGATACTCTACGAGCAGTACTTC. As protein: CASSFLGILYEQYF. The V call is TRBV5-6, the J call TRBJ2-7, with no clear D. From germline, CDR1 is SGHDT and CDR2 YYEEEE. The CDR3 is 14 amino acids. Trimming shortened V by 2 bases and J by 3 bases, and 12 bases separated the two germline ends.

This clone was seen once. V gene TRBV29-1 combines with J gene TRBJ2-7, with TRBD2 as a possible D gene (6 bases). The CDR3 contains 13 residues. Germline V CDR1 and CDR2: SQVTM, ANQGSEA. V was shortened by 4 bases and J by 3 bases, with 13 bases between the two germline ends. The CDR3, as DNA: TGCAGCGTTGGGCGGGGACGAAACTACGAGCAGTACTTC. This codes for CSVGRGRNYEQYF.

This chain joins TRBV19 and TRBJ1-2, with a weak D call TRBD1 (5 bases). The germline V and J ends were trimmed by 7 bases and 8 bases, with 14 bases remaining between them. CDR1 and CDR2 (germline): LNHDA, SQIVND (reference sequence). The CDR3 has 12 amino acids. CDR3 protein: CASTISGTGYTF. The CDR3 DNA reads TGTGCCAGTACGATCTCCGGGACGGGCTACACCTTC.

V usage is TRBV4-1 and J usage is TRBJ1-5; D remains ambiguous. V was trimmed by 3 bases and J by 4 bases, leaving 4 bases between them. The CDR3 is 12 amino acids. Looked up from germline, CDR1 is MGHRA and CDR2 is YSYEKL. CDR3: CASSQPNQPQHF. The CDR3 bases are TGCGCCAGCAGCCAGCCGAATCAGCCCCAGCATTTT.

V is TRBV5-1 and J is TRBJ1-1, with a weak D call TRBD1 (6 bases). Germline V gives CDR1 SGHRS, CDR2 YFSETQ. V was cut by 6 bases and J by 5 bases, with 20 bases left in between. This CDR3 contains 15 residues. The CDR3 protein is CASTPIDRFDTEAFF. CDR3 nucleotides: TGCGCCAGCACCCCGATTGACAGGTTTGATACTGAAGCTTTCTTT.

The rearrangement joins TRBV15 to TRBJ2-3; D call uncertain. Trimming took 0 bases from V and 2 from J, leaving 9 bases between them. The germline gives CDR1 LNHNV, CDR2 YYDKDF (reference sequence). The CDR3 has 15 residues. The CDR3 loop reads CATSREALTTDTQYF. Written as DNA, the CDR3 is TGTGCCACCAGCAGAGAAGCACTAACCACAGATACGCAGTATTTT.

The chain employs TRBV5-4 and TRBJ1-1; D gene ambiguous. Germline CDR1 and CDR2: SGHNT and YYREEE (reference sequence). The CDR3 sequence is 14 residues long. The V end was cut by 2 bases, the J end by 6 bases, with 14 bases between. For the CDR3, the DNA is TGTGCCAGCAGCTTTGGACCGACTGGGGCTGAAGCTTTCTTT. It specifies CASSFGPTGAEAFF.

The genes are TRBV7-8 and TRBJ2-7; no reliable D call. The CDR3 has 11 amino acids. Germline V gene sequence: CDR1 SGHVS, CDR2 FQNEAQ. V was shortened by 4 bases and J by 8 bases, with 9 bases between the two germline ends. The CDR3: CASSWDGKQYF. The CDR3 DNA follows: TGTGCCAGCAGCTGGGATGGGAAGCAGTACTTC.

V and J are TRBV3-1 (or the pseudogene TRBV3-2) and TRBJ2-5, with D perhaps matching TRBD2 (6 bases). Deletions cut 4 bases from V and 5 bases from J, with 14 bases between. Germline lookup yields CDR1 LGHDT and CDR2 YNNKEL (reference sequence). This CDR3 has 14 amino acids. The CDR3 protein is CASSPRGMGETQYF. The CDR3 coding sequence is TGTGCCAGCAGCCCCCGCGGGATGGGGGAGACCCAGTACTTC.

This clone was seen once. The chain employs TRBV6-5 and TRBJ2-1, with 9 bases fitting TRBD2. Germline V gene sequence: CDR1 MNHEY, CDR2 SVGAGI. The CDR3 spans 15 residues. Trimming at V came to 2 bases and at J to 4 bases, leaving 3 bases not matched to a gene. CDR3 sequence reads: CASSYGTSPYNEQFF. The CDR3 nucleotides are TGTGCCAGCAGTTACGGGACTAGCCCTTACAATGAGCAGTTCTTC.

The J gene is TRBJ1-4, the V gene TRBV4-1, with 8 bases matching TRBD1. The CDR3 has 15 residues. CDR1 is MGHRA and CDR2 is YSYEKL in the germline V gene. Losses at the gene ends were 0 bases for V and 12 bases for J; bases not matched to a gene: 9. CDR3 in amino acids: CASSQDLWTGIQLFF. The CDR3 nucleotides read TGCGCCAGCAGCCAAGATCTCTGGACAGGGATCCAACTGTTTTTT.

This rearrangement joins TRBV27 to TRBJ2-1; 8 bases align to TRBD2. The CDR3 covers 14 residues. The germline gives CDR1 MNHEY, CDR2 SMNVEV (reference sequence). V gave up 3 bases and J gave up 8 bases; unmatched junction bases: 6. The CDR3 region has the DNA TGTGCCAGCAGTTTTGAAGCGGGAGTCTATGAGCAGTTCTTC. It encodes CASSFEAGVYEQFF.